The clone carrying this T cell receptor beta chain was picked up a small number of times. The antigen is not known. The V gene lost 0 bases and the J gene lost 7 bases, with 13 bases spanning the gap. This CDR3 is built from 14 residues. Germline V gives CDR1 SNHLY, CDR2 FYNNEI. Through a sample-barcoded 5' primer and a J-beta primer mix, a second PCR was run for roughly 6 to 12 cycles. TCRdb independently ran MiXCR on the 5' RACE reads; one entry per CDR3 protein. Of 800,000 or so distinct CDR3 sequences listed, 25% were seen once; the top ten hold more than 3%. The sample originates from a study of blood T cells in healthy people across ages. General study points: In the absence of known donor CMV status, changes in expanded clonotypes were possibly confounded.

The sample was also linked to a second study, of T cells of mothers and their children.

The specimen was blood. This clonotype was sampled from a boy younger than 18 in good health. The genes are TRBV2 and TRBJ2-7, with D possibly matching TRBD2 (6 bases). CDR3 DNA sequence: TGTGCCAGCAGTGAAGCGCTTCCCGGGGGAGAGCAGTACTTC. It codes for CASSEALPGGEQYF.